The clone carrying this TCR beta chain was seen ten or more times. The sample originates from a study of CD8 T cells in ankylosing spondylitis. Trimming left V 3 bases short and J 1 base short, with 15 bases between. This CDR3 contains 16 residues. Per the germline V gene, CDR1 is LNHNV and CDR2 is YYDKDF (reference sequence). With molecular barcodes, quantitative 5'-RACE was used to make the TCR beta libraries. MiXCR, applied by TCRdb to the 5' RACE reads, yields one record per CDR3 protein. The table includes about 240,000 distinct CDR3 sequences, about 10% detected once. This receptor was obtained from a male donor with ankylosing spondylitis or in good health (not recorded which). Sequencing was carried out using blood, either unsorted or a sorted T cell fraction (not recorded which). The chain combines TRBV15 with TRBJ1-1, with no clear D. Here the CDR3 reads CATSSLITSGNTEAFF. The CDR3 nucleotides read TGTGCCACCAGCAGCCTAATTACCTCAGGGAACACTGAAGCTTTCTTT.